This T cell receptor (beta chain) is from a study of beta chain features in type 1 diabetes. Study details: Cell yields, gender and age were similar in healthy donors and patients. Across the samples, around 110,000,000 sorted cells were examined in total.

This clone was found a few times. Antigen specificity is unknown. Expressed TCRB transcripts were sequenced because the entire RNA isolate underwent reverse transcription. Here immunoSEQ multiplex PCR was the method, and the copy in TCRdb shows in-frame clones only, minus some. The sample records just over 450,000 clones, around 28% being singletons. Study-level points and caveats: When VDJ junctions were examined, type 1 diabetes patients showed fewer insertions and more deletions.

This receptor was identified in a man between 18 and 29 years old in good health. The sequenced sample was naive CD4+ T cells from blood.

The CDR3 region has the DNA TGTGCCAGCAGTTATGTAGCGGGAGGCTACGAGCAGTACTTC. It translates to CASSYVAGGYEQYF. This chain connects TRBV6-5 to TRBJ2-7; 10 bases line up with TRBD2. The V gene's germline CDR1 is MNHEY and CDR2 SVGAGI. V shed 3 bases and J 3 bases; nucleotides not matched to a gene: 2. CDR3 length equals 14 residues.